The clone carrying this T cell receptor beta chain appeared many times. Its antigen is currently unknown. This specimen belongs to a study of T-cell reconstitution after alpha-beta-depleted transplantation in children. Study-wide findings and caveats: At around two months after transplant, the alpha-beta T cells were reportedly derived from several hundred expanded clones that came from non-depleted graft cells. Once a year had passed after transplant, T-cell counts and diversity came mostly from newly produced T cells. Certain patients had high TCRbeta diversity at day 60, and it came from recipient T cells and thymic progenitors that survived.

Unique molecular identifiers were used to barcode this TCRbeta library. TCRdb passed the PCR reads through MiXCR, listing each CDR3 protein once. This sample yields some 120,000 distinct CDR3 sequences, of which about a tenth are seen a single time; around 24% belongs to the top ten. CDR3 length equals 14 residues. Losses at the gene ends were 5 bases for V and 1 base for J; bases not matched to a gene: 3. Germline V gives CDR1 SQVTM, CDR2 ANQGSEA. Sequenced material: PBMCs, mostly from graft donor cells, taken 180 days after TCRalphabeta/CD19-depleted stem cell transplant. The receptor's source is a girl less than two years old who had a stem cell transplant for combined immunodeficiency, so the T cells may come from the graft donor. The genes are TRBV29-1 and TRBJ2-2; 8 nucleotides align to TRBD2. CDR3 amino acids: CSVSGTRNTGELFF. The CDR3 DNA reads TGCAGCGTTTCCGGGACTAGGAACACCGGGGAGCTGTTTTTT.